The present TCR beta chain was sequenced within a study of monozygotic twins with inflammatory bowel disease (dated by TCRdb to the late 2010s). With regard to the full study: A total of some 28 monozygotic twin pairs were included in the full study, comprising nine German pairs (four IBD-concordant, five IBD-discordant) and 19 IBD-discordant Danish pairs. Each individual had, on average, about 151 000 unique TCRalpha sequences and 181 000 unique TCRbeta sequences available for analysis. The search for disease-associated traits relied mainly on comparing, within discordant pairs, IBD patients with their genetically identical healthy co-twins.

About this clonotype itself: Its cognate antigen has yet to be identified.

The library was made by 5' RACE. The input for every TCR library was around 3,600 ng of total RNA. For each sample, cDNA synthesis with SMARTScribe reverse transcriptase was split into eight separate reactions. Unique molecular identifiers containing a 6-nucleotide sample barcode were introduced through template switching during cDNA synthesis. Two nested PCRs of roughly 16 and 10 cycles amplified the TCRalpha and TCRbeta cDNA, and bead purification followed each PCR. Before amplification, cDNA was treated with uracil DNA-glycosylase and purified using the QIAquick PCR purification kit. The second PCR was the step at which Illumina TruSeq-compatible adapters and sample-specific barcodes were added. Library quality and concentration were checked on TapeStation and Qubit, and libraries were pooled at approximately 4.7 ng each. The pooled libraries were sequenced with 2 x 100 bp reads and custom sequencing primers on an Illumina HiSeq2500 single-index Rapid Run. The published analysis was carried out like this. MiGEC version 1.2.6 was used for UMI-based consensus assembly, which corrected PCR and sequencing errors. MiXCR version 2.1.1 was used for V(D)J alignment, clonotype assembly and CDR3 extraction. To normalise gene usage, clonotype sharing and MAIT/NKT TCR abundance, the top 1000, 10 000 and 20 000 clonotypes in each sample were analysed. Diversity was computed as the inverse Simpson index with the vegan R package after downsampling to 27 000 UMIs. Statistical testing used paired Mann-Whitney U tests on the discordant twin pairs and applied Benjamini-Hochberg correction for multiple testing. One entry per CDR3 protein sequence results from the TCRdb reprocessing of the reads, with DNA left out. TCRdb's processing, not the authors', yielded these V and J calls. The sample has around 450,000 distinct CDR3 sequences on record. 2.4% of the sample lies in the top ten.

From each donor, an approximately 2.5 ml peripheral blood sample was drawn into PAXgene tubes and stored at -80 degrees C. Total RNA was isolated from whole blood with the PAXgene blood miRNA kit on an automated QIAcube, without T cell sorting. Peripheral blood from monozygotic twin pairs who were concordant or discordant for inflammatory bowel disease underwent deep TCRalpha and TCRbeta repertoire profiling using unique molecular barcoding. Smoking habits were recorded for all twin pairs, and individuals were classified as current, former or never smokers. In the germline V gene, CDR1 corresponds to KGHDR and CDR2 to SFDVKD. Including cysteine and phenylalanine, the CDR3 has 14 amino acids. The DNA is not on file. What the authors observed across the whole study: A decrease in TCRbeta repertoire diversity, as measured by inverse Simpson index, was observed in IBD patients compared with their healthy co-twins. The analysis was unable to tell different T cell subtypes apart. Because patients were on differing immunosuppressive treatments, the repertoires may have picked up extra background noise and inter-individual variability. Compared with healthy twins, IBD patients shared fewer clonotypes with other individuals, and the difference was most pronounced in patients with signs of disease activity. No single strong signal or clonotype linked to IBD turned up in the results, so the idea that one exists was not supported. Repertoire similarity did not differ between concordant and discordant twins, which could be due to limited statistical power.

The V gene is TRBV24-1 and the J gene is TRBJ1-5. The sequence came from a human donor with ulcerative colitis or Crohn's disease, or a healthy co-twin of an affected twin (not recorded which). Sequencing input: blood. The CDR3 sequence is CATSDGSINQPQHF.